The 14 T cell receptor beta chains below were found in one sample sequenced in a study of blood T cell repertoires in COVID-19. Repertoires were generated with immunoSEQ multiplex PCR, while TCRdb's copy carries only in-frame clones and drops some. The sample has about 100,000 clones; approximately 84% are singletons. The sample comprised peripheral blood. The receptors come from a man between 60 and 70 years old with acute or convalescent COVID-19.

The chain is built from TRBV4-3 and TRBJ1-2, with TRBD1 matching over 9 bases. This CDR3 spans 19 amino acids. Per germline, CDR1 LGHNA and CDR2 YSLEER. V was clipped by 1 base and J by 8 bases; unmatched bases: 20. The CDR3 region is CASSQASAGTGISIGGYTF. The CDR3 nucleotides are TGCGCCAGCAGCCAAGCTAGCGCCGGGACAGGGATTAGTATTGGAGGCTACACCTTC.

J is TRBJ2-1 and V is TRBV7-2; TRBD2 agrees at 12 bases. V dropped 6 bases and J dropped 2; count of bases not matched to a gene: 14. The CDR3 is 19 residues long. Germline V gene sequence: CDR1 SGHTA, CDR2 FQGNSA. The CDR3 DNA sequence: TGTGCCAGCAGTTCTCCCGGGACTAGCGGGCACCGGGCCTACAATGAGCAGTTCTTC. Residues: CASSSPGTSGHRAYNEQFF.

The chain recombines TRBV19 with TRBJ1-4; TRBD1 aligns across 9 bases. The CDR3 is 13 amino acids. Germline V gene sequence: CDR1 LNHDA, CDR2 SQIVND (reference sequence). Losses at the gene ends were 9 bases for V and 4 bases for J; bases not matched to a gene: 3. CDR3 bases: TGTGCCAGCAGGGACAGGGTTAATGAAAAACTGTTTTTT. Translated, it gives CASRDRVNEKLFF.

CDR3 nucleotide sequence: TGTGCCACCAGTGACCCTGGGACAGCCTACGAGCAGTACTTC. Amino acid sequence: CATSDPGTAYEQYF. The chain is built from TRBV24-1 and TRBJ2-7; 7 bases line up with TRBD1. Germline values: CDR1 KGHDR, CDR2 SFDVKD. After removal of 4 bases from V and 2 bases from J, the junction contained 4 bases not matched to a gene. The CDR3 covers 14 residues.

This rearrangement joins TRBV18 to TRBJ2-3; 11 bases are a match to TRBD2. The CDR3 has 16 residues. The trim removed 4 bases at V and 0 bases at J, leaving 3 bases unmatched. The germline gives CDR1 KGHSH, CDR2 LQKENI. The CDR3 sequence is CASSHRTSGSTDTQYF. CDR3 DNA sequence: TGTGCCAGCTCACACCGGACTAGCGGGAGCACAGATACGCAGTATTTT.

The CDR3 DNA is TGTGCCAGCAGCTTAAGACAGCTCTATGGCTACACCTTC. Its translation: CASSLRQLYGYTF. V usage is TRBV7-2 and J usage is TRBJ1-2; possibly TRBD1 for D (5 bases). V lost 2 bases and J lost 4, with 8 bases in between. Per the germline V gene, CDR1 is SGHTA and CDR2 is FQGNSA. CDR3 length equals 13 residues. Drawing the rest from reference TRBV7-2 and TRBJ1-2, the complete variable domain is GAGVSQSPSNKVTEKGKDVELRCDPISGHTALYWYRQSLGQGLEFLIYFQGNSAPDKSGLPSDRFSAERTGGSVSTLTIQRTQQEDSAVYLCASSLRQLYGYTFGSGTRLTVV.

This clone was observed a few times. V is TRBV30 and J is TRBJ1-1, with 8 bases lining up with TRBD1. This CDR3 comprises 16 residues. The V and J ends lost 1 base and 2 bases, in that order; junction bases with no gene match: 9. The V gene's germline CDR1 is GTSNPN and CDR2 SVGIG (reference sequence). In DNA form, the CDR3 reads TGTGCCTGGAGTGGGGGTGAGACAGGGGTAAACACTGAAGCTTTCTTT. As protein: CAWSGGETGVNTEAFF. The whole variable domain, remainder taken from reference TRBV30 and TRBJ1-1, is SQTIHQWPATLVQPVGSPLSLECTVEGTSNPNLYWYRQAAGRGLQLLFYSVGIGQISSEVPQNLSASRPQDRQFILSSKKLLLSDSGFYLCAWSGGETGVNTEAFFGQGTRLTVV.

This clone was picked up many times. The rearrangement joins TRBV27 to TRBJ1-2; 7 bases fit TRBD1. The CDR3 contains 12 residues. The germline gives CDR1 MNHEY, CDR2 SMNVEV (reference sequence). Germline trimming cut 2 bases from V and 9 bases from J; bases unmatched to any gene: 3. For the CDR3, the DNA is TGTGCCAGCAGTTTAAGGGGGCGACGCTACACCTTC. This codes for CASSLRGRRYTF.

The chain carries TRBV4-2 and TRBJ1-4; 8 bases are a match to TRBD1. Germline CDR1 LGHNA, CDR2 YNFKEQ. Trimming cost V 0 bases and J 5 bases; bases outside gene matches: 5. The CDR3 is made up of 16 amino acids. The CDR3 coding sequence is TGTGCCAGCAGCCAAGATACGCAGGGGGCGAATGAAAAACTGTTTTTT. This sequence encodes CASSQDTQGANEKLFF.

This chain links TRBV9 with TRBJ2-2; D is ambiguous. CDR1 and CDR2 from the germline V gene are SGDLS and YYNGEE. The V and J ends lost 1 base and 2 bases respectively, with 12 bases between them. The CDR3 is made up of 16 amino acids. The CDR3 coding sequence is TGTGCCAGCAGCGTATTGTCGGAGCCAAACACCGGGGAGCTGTTTTTT. It yields the protein CASSVLSEPNTGELFF.

The chain carries TRBV5-6 and TRBJ1-3; D gene uncertain. Germline V gene lookup returns CDR1 SGHDT and CDR2 YYEEEE. The CDR3 totals 15 residues. Trimming left V 3 bases short and J 3 bases short, with 13 bases between. The DNA for the CDR3 is TGTGCCAGCAGCTCGAGGCCATGGCTTGGAAACACCATATATTTT. It yields the protein CASSSRPWLGNTIYF. The whole variable domain, remainder taken from reference TRBV5-6 and TRBJ1-3, is DAGVTQSPTHLIKTRGQQVTLRCSPKSGHDTVSWYQQALGQGPQFIFQYYEEEERQRGNFPDRFSGHQFPNYSSELNVNALLLGDSALYLCASSSRPWLGNTIYFGEGSWLTVV.

The V call is TRBV11-2, the J call TRBJ2-7; weak D call: TRBD2 (6 bases). The CDR3 runs 13 residues. Trimming took off 1 base at V and 4 bases at J, with 8 bases between the two ends. Per germline, CDR1 SGHAT and CDR2 FQNNGV. The CDR3, as DNA: TGTGCCAGCAGCTTAGGAGGGACTTACGAGCAGTACTTC. Amino acids: CASSLGGTYEQYF.

The rearrangement links TRBV5-8 to TRBJ1-1, with a weak D call TRBD1 (6 bases). V was trimmed by 9 bases and J by 1 base, leaving 13 bases between them. CDR3 length: 13 residues. Germline assignment: CDR1 SGHTS and CDR2 YDEGEE. CDR3 bases: TGTGCCACCTTAGGGACACCGAACACTGAAGCTTTCTTT. Its protein is CATLGTPNTEAFF.

The chain is built from TRBV6-5 and TRBJ2-7; weak D call: TRBD2 (6 bases). The germline V gene has CDR1 MNHEY and CDR2 SVGAGI. V was pared by 6 bases and J by 4 bases, with 16 bases between. The CDR3 runs 14 residues. CDR3 nucleotide sequence: TGTGCCAGCAGGGCGGGTAGCGGACTTTACGAGCAGTACTTC. Translation: CASRAGSGLYEQYF.